The rows below give T cell receptor beta chains drawn from one sample of a study of blood T cell repertoires in COVID-19. Sequenced by immunoSEQ multiplex PCR; TCRdb stores in-frame clones only, minus some. This repertoire shows about 63,000 clones, 65% to 85% found once; its top ten account for roughly 6.3%. The source material was peripheral blood. These receptors all stem from a human donor in a cohort sampled during active COVID-19. Both conserved end residues are part of each CDR3. A D gene is named only where the DNA matches it firmly. Clone size is not always given. Where it is, it says once, few, many or a class for expanded clones.

clone size | CDR3 length | D gene | J gene | V gene | CDR3 DNA | CDR3 protein
NA | 14 | TRBD1 | TRBJ2-3 | TRBV27 | TGTGCCAGCAGGCGACAGGGGGGCTCAGATACGCAGTATTTT | CASRRQGGSDTQYF
NA | 16 | NA | TRBJ1-1 | TRBV5-1 | TGCGCCAGCAGCTTGTGGGGCGGGGCTGTGAACACTGAAGCTTTCTTT | CASSLWGGAVNTEAFF
NA | 14 | NA | TRBJ2-7 | TRBV5-5 | TGTGCCAGCAGCGAGAAGGGGCGCCCCTACGAGCAGTACTTC | CASSEKGRPYEQYF
NA | 14 | NA | TRBJ1-1 | TRBV18 | TGTGCCAGCTCACCACCGAACACGAACACTGAAGCTTTCTTT | CASSPPNTNTEAFF
NA | 14 | NA | TRBJ2-3 | TRBV11-3 | TGTGCCAGCCACGTGCATCGGGTCACAGATACGCAGTATTTT | CASHVHRVTDTQYF
NA | 17 | TRBD1 | TRBJ1-5 | TRBV5-1 | TGCGCCAGCAGCTTGGGCCCTGCAGGGGGCCGGGAACAGCCCCAGCATTTT | CASSLGPAGGREQPQHF
NA | 14 | TRBD1 | TRBJ2-7 | TRBV9 | TGTGCCAGCAGCGCCGGGACAGGGGTTTACGAGCAGTACTTC | CASSAGTGVYEQYF
NA | 15 | NA | TRBJ1-2 | TRBV5-1 | TGCGCCAGCAGCTTGAATGGAGGAACTAACTATGGCTACACCTTC | CASSLNGGTNYGYTF
NA | 13 | TRBD1 | TRBJ1-1 | TRBV2 | TGTGCCAGCAGCGCGGACAGGGCGACTGAAGCTTTCTTT | CASSADRATEAFF
NA | 16 | TRBD1 | TRBJ1-5 | TRBV5-8 | TGTGCCAGCAGCTTGTGGACAGGGGGAAGTGGACAGCCCCAGCATTTT | CASSLWTGGSGQPQHF
NA | 15 | NA | TRBJ2-7 | TRBV5-1 | TGCGCCAGCAGCTTGGCCTTCACCGGGGGAAACGAGCAGTACTTC | CASSLAFTGGNEQYF
NA | 18 | NA | TRBJ1-2 | TRBV21-1 | TGTGCCAGCAGCCCTCAGGAGGACAGGGGAGGCTCAGACTATGGCTACACCTTC | CASSPQEDRGGSDYGYTF
NA | 16 | TRBD2 | TRBJ2-3 | TRBV7-3 | TGTGCCAGCAGCCGGACTAGCGGGAGAATGGCAGATACGCAGTATTTT | CASSRTSGRMADTQYF
NA | 15 | TRBD2 | TRBJ2-1 | TRBV19 | TGTGCCAGTAGTTCAACTAGCGGGAGGTACAATGAGCAGTTCTTC | CASSSTSGRYNEQFF
NA | 13 | TRBD1 | TRBJ1-2 | TRBV7-9 | TGTGCCAGCAGCCCTCGGACAGGGGGCGGCTACACCTTC | CASSPRTGGGYTF
once | 15 | TRBD1 | TRBJ2-3 | TRBV5-1 | TGCGCCAGCAGCAGACAGGGTTCCGATACAGATACGCAGTATTTT | CASSRQGSDTDTQYF
NA | 16 | NA | TRBJ2-3 | TRBV5-1 | TGCGCCAGCAGCTCCGGACAGCGCCTCCCCACAGATACGCAGTATTTT | CASSSGQRLPTDTQYF
NA | 14 | NA | TRBJ2-1 | TRBV3-1/TRBV3-2 | TGTGCCAGCACGCGCGGAGCAAACTACAATGAGCAGTTCTTC | CASTRGANYNEQFF
NA | 15 | NA | TRBJ2-3 | TRBV5-1 | TGCGCCAGCAGGGAGACAGGCCGTAGCACAGATACGCAGTATTTT | CASRETGRSTDTQYF
NA | 14 | NA | TRBJ1-2 | TRBV29-1 | TGCAGCGTTGACCTACCCAGGGTTAGGAATGGCTACACCTTC | CSVDLPRVRNGYTF
NA | 20 | TRBD2 | TRBJ2-3 | TRBV7-8 | TGTGCCAGCAGCTCCCGGACTAGCGGGAGGGCCCAACGTAGCACAGATACGCAGTATTTT | CASSSRTSGRAQRSTDTQYF
NA | 13 | NA | TRBJ2-1 | TRBV24-1 | TGTGCCACCGAGCCCGGGACCTACAATGAGCAGTTCTTC | CATEPGTYNEQFF
NA | 16 | TRBD2 | TRBJ2-7 | TRBV3-1/TRBV3-2 | TGTGCCAGCAGGGGCCCGGGGGGTTTTGGGATCTACGAGCAGTACTTC | CASRGPGGFGIYEQYF
NA | 15 | TRBD1 | TRBJ1-1 | TRBV2 | TGTGCCAGCAGAAACAGGGGGGCCTGGGACACTGAAGCTTTCTTT | CASRNRGAWDTEAFF
once | 14 | NA | TRBJ1-1 | TRBV19 | TGTGCCAGTAGTATGTTTGGGGGCGGCACTGAAGCTTTCTTT | CASSMFGGGTEAFF
NA | 14 | NA | TRBJ2-1 | TRBV2 | TGTGCCATTGTCTTTTCCGGGAGCTACAATGAGCAGTTCTTC | CAIVFSGSYNEQFF
few | 15 | TRBD1 | TRBJ2-1 | TRBV11-3 | TGTGCCAGCGCCCAATCCGGGACAGACTACAATGAGCAGTTCTTC | CASAQSGTDYNEQFF
NA | 17 | TRBD2 | TRBJ2-3 | TRBV25-1 | TGTGCCAGCAGTGAATATACAGCGGGAGGTTCTGCAGATACGCAGTATTTT | CASSEYTAGGSADTQYF
once | 15 | NA | TRBJ2-5 | TRBV5-1 | TGCGCCAGCAGCTCCCCGGGACTGGGGAGGGAGACCCAGTACTTC | CASSSPGLGRETQYF
NA | 15 | NA | TRBJ2-2 | TRBV18 | TGTGCCAGCTCATCTACGGTACTACGAACCGGGGAGCTGTTTTTT | CASSSTVLRTGELFF
once | 15 | TRBD1 | TRBJ2-1 | TRBV9 | TGTGCCAGCACCGTATCGCCGGGACAGGGGGCCGAGCAGTTCTTC | CASTVSPGQGAEQFF
NA | 15 | NA | TRBJ2-1 | TRBV4-2 | TGTGCCAGCAGCCAAGATAGAGGGTTCAACAATGAGCAGTTCTTC | CASSQDRGFNNEQFF
NA | 12 | NA | TRBJ1-2 | TRBV7-9 | TGTGCCAGCAGCTTAGATAGAGAGGGCTACACCTTC | CASSLDREGYTF
NA | 17 | TRBD2 | TRBJ2-3 | TRBV7-9 | TGTGCCAGCAGCTCCGGTCAGACTAGCGGCAACTCAGATACGCAGTATTTT | CASSSGQTSGNSDTQYF
NA | 12 | TRBD1 | TRBJ2-5 | TRBV9 | TGTGCCAGCAGCAAGACAGGGTCAATCTTGTACTTC | CASSKTGSILYF
NA | 12 | NA | TRBJ2-7 | TRBV6-5 | TGTGCCAGCAGGACGGGGGACTACGAGCAGTACTTC | CASRTGDYEQYF
NA | 15 | TRBD2 | TRBJ2-7 | TRBV10-3 | TGTGCCATCAGTGAAGGGACTAGCGGTTCCCACGAGCAGTACTTC | CAISEGTSGSHEQYF
NA | 15 | TRBD1 | TRBJ1-5 | TRBV18 | TGTGCCAGCTCACCAAATACGGGACAGAATCAGCCCCAGCATTTT | CASSPNTGQNQPQHF
NA | 11 | NA | TRBJ2-1 | TRBV20-1 | TGCAGTGCTAGTCCCCTAATAGAGCAGTTCTTC | CSASPLIEQFF
NA | 14 | NA | TRBJ1-2 | TRBV6-1 | TGTGCCAGCAGTGAAGGTCCGGGGTTCTATGGCTACACCTTC | CASSEGPGFYGYTF